Below, 32 T cell receptor beta chains from the same sample are listed, as sequenced in a study of blood T cells in healthy people across ages. A second about 6 to 12 cycle PCR used barcoded and J-beta primers. TCRdb fed the 5' RACE reads into MiXCR, producing one record per CDR3 protein. The data show over a million distinct CDR3 sequences, almost 25% seen once. This sample was also put to use in a study of T cells of mothers and their children.

Sequenced input: blood. The receptors shown here come from a girl aged 2-9 years in good health.

This chain joins TRBV29-1 and TRBJ2-3; no definite D call. Deletions cut 8 bases from V and 1 base from J, with 22 bases between. This CDR3 has 16 amino acids. From germline, CDR1 is SQVTM and CDR2 ANQGSEA. The DNA for the CDR3 is TGCAGCCTAGTTTTTTCGGGCCGATTCGGCACAGATACGCAGTATTTT. The encoded protein is CSLVFSGRFGTDTQYF.

This sequence joins TRBV7-9 and TRBJ2-3; no definite D call. CDR1 is SEHNR and CDR2 is FQNEAQ in the germline V gene (reference sequence). CDR3 length equals 13 residues. Trimming stripped 6 bases from V and 6 bases from J, with 13 bases between. CDR3: CASRDGRLDTQYF. DNA of the CDR3: TGTGCCAGCAGGGACGGACGACTGGATACGCAGTATTTT.

This clonotype was counted only a few times. This chain connects TRBV10-3 to TRBJ2-4, with D maybe TRBD2 (5 bases). Looked up from germline, CDR1 is ENHRY and CDR2 is SYGVKD. This CDR3 has 16 residues. V lost 0 bases and J lost 0, with 9 bases in between. CDR3: CAISESGGLAKNIQYF. DNA of the CDR3: TGTGCCATCAGTGAGTCTGGCGGGTTAGCCAAAAACATTCAGTACTTC.

The table lists this clonotype with a few counts. The CDR3 loop is CASSLARGELFF. The CDR3 DNA follows: TGTGCCAGCAGTTTAGCGCGGGGAGAACTGTTTTTT. The gene calls are TRBV12-3 or TRBV12-4 and TRBJ1-4; D gene unclear. The CDR3 is made up of 12 amino acids. V lost 0 bases and J lost 12, with 8 bases in between.

This clonotype was counted between two and nine times. The gene calls are TRBV6-6 and TRBJ1-5, with 7 positions matching TRBD1. The CDR3 loop spans 14 amino acids. Losses at the gene ends were 4 bases for V and 5 bases for J; bases not matched to a gene: 5. The germline V gene encodes CDR1 MNHNY and CDR2 SVGAGI (reference sequence). The CDR3 nucleotides read TGTGCCAGCAGTTCCTCAGGGGGGGATCAGCCCCAGCATTTT. As protein: CASSSSGGDQPQHF.

The chain recombines TRBV5-1 with TRBJ2-7; 14 bases map to TRBD2. Near its end, the DNA agrees better with TRBJ2-1, so the J call may be wrong. CDR3 size: 18 residues. The germline CDR1 and CDR2 sequences are SGHRS and YFSETQ. This CDR3 is CASSPRGLAGDHHNEQFF. In DNA, the CDR3 is TGCGCCAGCAGCCCCCGGGGACTAGCGGGAGACCACCACAATGAGCAGTTCTTC.

This clonotype was seen only a few times. V usage is TRBV12-3 or TRBV12-4 and J usage is TRBJ2-5; TRBD2 is a possible D gene (6 bases). This CDR3 region has 13 residues. Trimming removed 3 bases at V and 5 bases at J, with 10 bases between. The CDR3 DNA reads as TGTGCCAGCAGTTTCTCCCGGGGGGAGACCCAGTACTTC. It codes for CASSFSRGETQYF.

The chain uses TRBV29-1 and TRBJ2-3, with D perhaps TRBD1 or TRBD2 (5 bases each). Trimming removed 2 bases from V and 2 bases from J, with 17 bases in between. In germline, CDR1 is SQVTM, CDR2 ANQGSEA. The CDR3 loop spans 16 amino acids. The chain's CDR3 is CSVEWPGPQYTDTQYF. The CDR3 DNA is TGCAGCGTTGAATGGCCGGGACCCCAATACACAGATACGCAGTATTTT.

In its sample, this clonotype was seen a few times. The junction departs from germline at one end; a sequencing error may be responsible. V and J are TRBV7-2 and TRBJ2-7; either TRBD1 or TRBD2 may fit D (5 bases each). This CDR3 region has 17 residues. From germline, CDR1 is SGHTA and CDR2 FQGNSA. CDR3 in amino acids: CAGSLGVGPFPSYEQYF. The CDR3 DNA reads TGTGCCGGCAGCTTAGGCGTGGGACCATTTCCGTCCTACGAGCAGTACTTC. The complete variable domain, with remaining parts taken from reference TRBV7-2 and TRBJ2-7, reads GAGVSQSPSNKVTEKGKDVELRCDPISGHTALYWYRQSLGQGLEFLIYFQGNSAPDKSGLPSDRFSAERTGGSVSTLTIQRTQQEDSAVYLCAGSLGVGPFPSYEQYFGPGTRLTVT.

Of note for this clonotype: This sequence may be a read error, since a much larger clone differs from it by one base. This chain joins TRBV6-6 and TRBJ1-5, with D possibly matching TRBD1 (5 bases). The CDR3 has 13 amino acids. Trimming pared 5 bases from V and 5 bases from J, leaving 10 bases between. In germline, CDR1 is MNHNY, CDR2 SVGAGI (reference sequence). CDR3 sequence (DNA): TGTGCCAGCAGTATCGGGGGGTATCAGCCCCAGCATTTT. Translated, it gives CASSIGGYQPQHF.

The V gene is TRBV6-2 or TRBV6-3, the J gene TRBJ1-4; D uncertain. Per germline, CDR1 MNHEY and CDR2 SVGEGT. The CDR3 has 14 amino acids. Trimming cost V 7 bases and J 0 bases, with 9 bases left between them. The CDR3 is CASTLFATNEKLFF. In DNA form, the CDR3 reads TGTGCCAGCACCCTCTTCGCAACTAATGAAAAACTGTTTTTT.

The rearrangement links TRBV12-3 or TRBV12-4 to TRBJ2-1; TRBD1 matches at 10 bases. The V gene end was trimmed by 7 bases and the J gene end by 4 bases; junction bases not matched to a gene: 10. CDR3 length: 16 residues. DNA for the CDR3: TGTGCCAGCAATAATCCGGGACAGGGGATATACAATGAGCAGTTCTTC. Translated: CASNNPGQGIYNEQFF.

This clonotype turned up a few times. This chain uses TRBV7-3 with TRBJ1-1; D may be TRBD1 (6 bases). V was cut by 5 bases and J by 7 bases, with 17 bases left in between. Per the germline V gene, CDR1 is SGHTA and CDR2 is FQGTGA. The CDR3 covers 14 residues. CDR3 DNA: TGTGCCAGCAGCAATTCAGGGGAAGAGGGTGAAGCTTTCTTT. Translation: CASSNSGEEGEAFF.

There are a few counts of this clonotype. The chain carries TRBV9 and TRBJ2-2, with D perhaps TRBD1 (8 bases). Germline CDR1 is SGDLS and CDR2 is YYNGEE. The CDR3 is 16 amino acids. V shed 4 bases and J shed 7 bases, with 20 bases lying between them. CDR3 protein: CASSPLDREGVGELFF. In DNA form, the CDR3 reads TGTGCCAGCAGCCCATTGGACAGGGAGGGGGTCGGGGAGCTGTTTTTT.

This clonotype appeared a few times. This chain uses TRBV9 with TRBJ2-2, with D unclear. The germline V and J ends were trimmed by 0 bases and 8 bases, with 8 bases remaining between them. Germline V lookup: CDR1 SGDLS, CDR2 YYNGEE. There are 13 residues in the CDR3. This CDR3 reads CASSVGSAGELFF. The CDR3 region has the DNA TGTGCCAGCAGCGTAGGGAGCGCAGGGGAGCTGTTTTTT.

The V gene is TRBV29-1, the J gene TRBJ2-5; 10 nucleotides line up with TRBD1. The CDR3 runs to 13 residues. CDR1 and CDR2 (germline): SQVTM, ANQGSEA. The J segment lost 4 bases and the V segment lost 4 bases, leaving 3 bases of the junction unmatched. The CDR3 DNA reads as TGCAGCGTTGCCGGGACAGGGGCAGAGACCCAGTACTTC. Its translation is CSVAGTGAETQYF.

This clonotype was seen more than once but under ten times. The gene calls are TRBV2 and TRBJ2-1; 8 bases are shared with TRBD2. The CDR3 contains 14 residues. CDR1 and CDR2 (germline): SNHLY, FYNNEI. Germline trimming cut 7 bases from V and 1 base from J; bases unmatched to any gene: 3. The CDR3: CASMERESYNEQFF. Here the CDR3 DNA reads TGTGCCAGCATGGAGCGGGAGTCCTACAATGAGCAGTTCTTC.

The table lists this clonotype with a few counts. V gene TRBV13 combines with J gene TRBJ2-7; 7 nucleotides align to TRBD1. In germline, CDR1 is PRHDT, CDR2 FYEKMQ (reference sequence). The CDR3 runs 14 residues. The trim removed 5 bases at V and 3 bases at J, leaving 7 bases unmatched. CDR3 in amino acids: CASSADRDGYEQYF. The CDR3 bases are TGTGCCAGCAGCGCCGACAGGGATGGCTACGAGCAGTACTTC.

V is TRBV7-3 and J is TRBJ2-5, with D uncertain. The DNA end is a closer match to TRBJ2-1, so the J assignment may be wrong. Per germline, CDR1 SGHTA and CDR2 FQGTGA. This CDR3 is built from 14 residues. The CDR3 bases are TGTGCCAGCAGCCCCTCCTCGCATTTCGATGAGCAGTTCTTC. Its translation is CASSPSSHFDEQFF.

The sample holds many counts of this clonotype. CDR3 DNA sequence: TGCAGTGCTAGAGAGGGGAACACTGAAGCTTTCTTT. Protein product: CSAREGNTEAFF. The genes are TRBV20-1 and TRBJ1-1; D call uncertain. Germline V gene lookup returns CDR1 DFQATT and CDR2 SNEGSKA (reference sequence). V lost 0 bases and J lost 1, with 3 bases in between. The CDR3 is 12 residues long.

This clonotype was seen more than once but under ten times. The gene calls are TRBV6-2 or TRBV6-3 and TRBJ2-5; D gene unclear. The DNA end favors TRBJ2-7, so the J call may be wrong. The CDR3 runs to 14 residues. Germline V gene lookup returns CDR1 MNHEY and CDR2 SVGEGT. CDR3 region: CASTWFPASYEQYF. The DNA for the CDR3 is TGTGCCAGCACCTGGTTCCCAGCTTCCTACGAGCAGTACTTC.

This clonotype was detected a few times. The rearrangement uses TRBV11-2 and TRBJ2-3; D is possibly TRBD2 (6 bases). Germline V lookup: CDR1 SGHAT, CDR2 FQNNGV. The CDR3 length is 15 residues. V lost 0 bases to trimming and J lost 3 bases, with 10 bases between them. CDR3 DNA sequence: TGTGCCAGCAGCTTAGAGGGACTCGCTACAGATACGCAGTATTTT. Translated, it gives CASSLEGLATDTQYF.

This clonotype was recorded a few times. The rearrangement joins TRBV29-1 to TRBJ2-1; TRBD2 matches at 11 bases. Trimming cost V 6 bases and J 4 bases; bases outside gene matches: 8. Germline values: CDR1 SQVTM, CDR2 ANQGSEA. This CDR3 is built from 15 residues. CDR3 protein: CSVLRGLAVYNEQFF. CDR3 sequence (DNA): TGCAGCGTCCTGCGGGGACTAGCGGTTTACAATGAGCAGTTCTTC.

V gene TRBV9 combines with J gene TRBJ2-7; 10 nucleotides agree with TRBD1. CDR3 length: 14 amino acids. J was trimmed by 4 bases and V by 2 bases; bases with no gene match: 3. CDR1 and CDR2 (germline): SGDLS, YYNGEE. CDR3 bases: TGTGCCAGCAGCGTCGGGACAGGGGAGTACGAGCAGTACTTC. Protein product: CASSVGTGEYEQYF.

The chain employs TRBV7-2 and TRBJ2-2, with D possibly matching TRBD1 (6 bases). The CDR3 length is 14 residues. V was cut by 6 bases and J by 4 bases, with 12 bases left in between. The germline gives CDR1 SGHTA, CDR2 FQGNSA. The CDR3: CASRPTGVTGELFF. The CDR3 DNA is TGTGCCAGCAGGCCGACAGGTGTCACCGGGGAGCTGTTTTTT.

With respect to this clonotype: The germline gene is not matched at one end of the junction; a read error may be the cause. The V call is TRBV15, the J call TRBJ1-6; a possible D gene is TRBD1 (6 bases). The CDR3 consists of 17 residues. The germline CDR1 and CDR2 sequences are LNHNV and YYDKDF (reference sequence). The CDR3 DNA reads TGTGCCACCAGCTCTAGACGCAGCGGACAGCGATCGACACCCATCCACTTT. Its translation is CATSSRRSGQRSTPIHF.

This chain connects TRBV7-9 to TRBJ1-2, with 7 bases identical to TRBD1. The ends lost 5 bases at V and 5 bases at J; junction bases unmatched: 11. CDR3 size: 15 residues. Per germline, CDR1 SEHNR and CDR2 FQNEAQ (reference sequence). The chain's CDR3 is CASSPPLTGEYGYTF. The DNA for the CDR3 is TGTGCCAGCAGCCCACCCCTAACAGGGGAATATGGCTACACCTTC.

This clonotype was detected a few times. V is TRBV7-9 and J is TRBJ2-3, with D possibly TRBD2 on 5 matching bases. This CDR3 spans 15 amino acids. Trimming cost V 4 bases and J 3 bases, with 14 bases left between them. Germline lookup yields CDR1 SEHNR and CDR2 FQNEAQ (reference sequence). This chain's CDR3 is CASSSLEDPTDTQYF. CDR3 nucleotide sequence: TGTGCCAGCAGCTCGTTGGAGGACCCAACAGATACGCAGTATTTT.

The chain uses TRBV7-8 and TRBJ2-4; D is uncertain. The V gene's germline CDR1 is SGHVS and CDR2 FQNEAQ. CDR3 length: 13 amino acids. Trimming took off 1 base at V and 5 bases at J, with 6 bases between the two ends. DNA for the CDR3: TGTGCCAGCAGCTTAGACGAACAAAACATTCAGTACTTC. Amino acid sequence: CASSLDEQNIQYF.

This clonotype was counted between two and nine times. The CDR3 region is CASSYEGTGEFF. CDR3 bases: TGTGCCAGCAGTTACGAGGGGACAGGGGAGTTCTTC. The chain couples TRBV6-2 or TRBV6-3 to TRBJ2-1, with 10 bases fitting TRBD1. Trimming at V came to 2 bases and at J to 14 bases, leaving 3 bases not matched to a gene. The CDR3 has 12 residues. In germline, CDR1 is MNHEY, CDR2 SVGEGT.

The CDR3 region is CAISGEGLQETQYF. CDR3 in DNA: TGTGCCATCAGTGGAGAGGGGCTCCAAGAGACCCAGTACTTC. The rearrangement uses TRBV10-3 and TRBJ2-5, with D tentatively TRBD1 or TRBD2 (5 bases each). V was trimmed by 4 bases and J by 1 base, leaving 10 bases between them. The germline CDR1 and CDR2 sequences are ENHRY and SYGVKD. This CDR3 has 14 amino acids.

The chain uses TRBV3-1 and TRBJ2-5; no firm D call. The J call may be mistaken, given a closer DNA end match to TRBJ2-1. The CDR3 loop spans 13 amino acids. CDR1 is LGHDT and CDR2 is YNNKEL in the germline V gene (reference sequence). The CDR3 DNA reads as TGTGCCAGCAGCCAAGCGCCGGGCCTTGAGCAGTTCTTC. Residues: CASSQAPGLEQFF.